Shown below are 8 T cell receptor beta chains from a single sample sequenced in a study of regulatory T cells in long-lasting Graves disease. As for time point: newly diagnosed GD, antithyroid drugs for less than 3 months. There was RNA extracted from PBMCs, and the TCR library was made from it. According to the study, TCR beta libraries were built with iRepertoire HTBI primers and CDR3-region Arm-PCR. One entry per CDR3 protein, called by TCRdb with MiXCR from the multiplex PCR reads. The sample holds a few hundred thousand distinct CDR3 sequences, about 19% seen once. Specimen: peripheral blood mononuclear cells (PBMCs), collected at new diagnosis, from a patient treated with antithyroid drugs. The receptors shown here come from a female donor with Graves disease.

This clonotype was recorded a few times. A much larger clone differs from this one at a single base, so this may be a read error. DNA for the CDR3: TGTGCCAGCGGTTACTCGAGGACAGGGGGAAACATTCAGTACTTC. Its translation is CASGYSRTGGNIQYF. The chain carries TRBV6-2 or TRBV6-3 and TRBJ2-4; 10 nucleotides line up with TRBD1. Per the germline V gene, CDR1 is MNHEY and CDR2 is SVGEGT. This CDR3 spans 15 amino acids.

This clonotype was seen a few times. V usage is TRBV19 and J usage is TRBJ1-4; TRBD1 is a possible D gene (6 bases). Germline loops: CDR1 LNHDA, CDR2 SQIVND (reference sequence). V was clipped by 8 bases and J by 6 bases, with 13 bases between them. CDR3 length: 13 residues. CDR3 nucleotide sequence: TGTGCCAGTGCCAGGGGCGGAGATGAAAAACTGTTTTTT. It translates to CASARGGDEKLFF.

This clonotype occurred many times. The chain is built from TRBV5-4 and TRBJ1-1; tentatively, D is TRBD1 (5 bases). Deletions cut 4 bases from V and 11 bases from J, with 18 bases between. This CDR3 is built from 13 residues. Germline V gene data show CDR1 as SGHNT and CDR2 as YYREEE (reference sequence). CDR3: CASSIGAIPVAFF. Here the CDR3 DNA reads TGTGCCAGCAGCATCGGGGCTATTCCGGTGGCTTTCTTT.

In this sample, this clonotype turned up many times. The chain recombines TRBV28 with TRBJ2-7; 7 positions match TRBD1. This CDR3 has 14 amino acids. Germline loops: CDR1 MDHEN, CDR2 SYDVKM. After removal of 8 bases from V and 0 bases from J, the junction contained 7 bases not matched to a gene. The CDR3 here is CASRPRGLSYEQYF. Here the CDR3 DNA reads TGTGCCAGCCGCCCGAGGGGGCTCTCCTACGAGCAGTACTTC.

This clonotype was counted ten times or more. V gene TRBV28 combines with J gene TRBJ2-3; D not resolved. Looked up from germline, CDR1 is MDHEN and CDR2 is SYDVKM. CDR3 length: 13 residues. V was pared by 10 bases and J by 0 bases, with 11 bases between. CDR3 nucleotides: TGTGCCACCGTTACTGGTAGCACAGATACGCAGTATTTT. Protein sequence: CATVTGSTDTQYF.

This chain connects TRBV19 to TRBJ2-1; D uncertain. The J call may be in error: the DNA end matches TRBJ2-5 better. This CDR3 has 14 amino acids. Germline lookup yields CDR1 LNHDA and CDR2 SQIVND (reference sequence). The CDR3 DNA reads TGTGCCAATAGCTCGAGTGGGTCCCAAGAGACCCAGTACTTC. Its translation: CANSSSGSQETQYF.

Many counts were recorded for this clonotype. CDR3 sequence (DNA): TGTGCCAGCAGCTCGACGAAGACCCAGTACTTC. Its translation: CASSSTKTQYF. This chain uses TRBV11-1 with TRBJ2-5; D uncertain. V was pared by 4 bases and J by 6 bases, with 6 bases between. The length of the CDR3 is 11 residues. The V gene's germline CDR1 is SGHAT and CDR2 FQDESV (reference sequence).

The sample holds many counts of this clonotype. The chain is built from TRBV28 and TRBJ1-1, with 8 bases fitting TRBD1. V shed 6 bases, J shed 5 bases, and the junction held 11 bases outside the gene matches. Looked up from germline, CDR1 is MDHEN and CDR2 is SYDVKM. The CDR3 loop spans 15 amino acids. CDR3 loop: CASSHPQGGRTEAFF. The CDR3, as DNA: TGTGCCAGCAGCCACCCACAGGGGGGGAGAACTGAAGCTTTCTTT.